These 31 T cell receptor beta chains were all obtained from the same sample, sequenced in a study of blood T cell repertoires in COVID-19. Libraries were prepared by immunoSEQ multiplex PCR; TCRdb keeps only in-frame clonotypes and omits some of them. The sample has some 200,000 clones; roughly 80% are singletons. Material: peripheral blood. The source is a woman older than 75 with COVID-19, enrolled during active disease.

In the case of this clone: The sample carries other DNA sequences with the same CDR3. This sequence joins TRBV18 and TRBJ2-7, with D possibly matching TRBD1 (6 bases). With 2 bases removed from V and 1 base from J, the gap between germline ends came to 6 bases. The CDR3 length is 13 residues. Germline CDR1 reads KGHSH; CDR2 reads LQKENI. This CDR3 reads CASSPRGSYEQYF. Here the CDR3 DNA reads TGTGCCAGCTCACCAAGGGGGTCCTACGAGCAGTACTTC.

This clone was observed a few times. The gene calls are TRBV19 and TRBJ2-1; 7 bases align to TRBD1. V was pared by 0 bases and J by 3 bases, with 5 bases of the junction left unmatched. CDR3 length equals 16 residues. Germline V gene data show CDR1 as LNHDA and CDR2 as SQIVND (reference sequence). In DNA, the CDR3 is TGTGCCAGTAGTATAGAGGACAGGTTTATCTACAATGAGCAGTTCTTC. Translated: CASSIEDRFIYNEQFF.

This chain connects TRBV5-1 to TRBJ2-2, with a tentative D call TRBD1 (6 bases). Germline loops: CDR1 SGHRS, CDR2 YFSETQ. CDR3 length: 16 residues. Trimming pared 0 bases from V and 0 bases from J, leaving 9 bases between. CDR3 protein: CASSLGDRSNTGELFF. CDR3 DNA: TGCGCCAGCAGCTTGGGAGACAGGTCGAACACCGGGGAGCTGTTTTTT.

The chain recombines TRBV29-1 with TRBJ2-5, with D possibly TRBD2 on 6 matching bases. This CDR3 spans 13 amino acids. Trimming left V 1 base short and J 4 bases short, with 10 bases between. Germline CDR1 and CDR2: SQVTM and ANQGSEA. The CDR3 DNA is TGCAGCGTTGAAGGCCAGGGAGGAGAGACCCAGTACTTC. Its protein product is CSVEGQGGETQYF.

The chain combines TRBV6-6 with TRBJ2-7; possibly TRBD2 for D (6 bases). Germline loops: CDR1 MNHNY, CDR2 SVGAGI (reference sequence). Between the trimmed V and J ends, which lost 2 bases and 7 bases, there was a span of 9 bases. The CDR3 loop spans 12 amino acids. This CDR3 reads CASSYERGEQYF. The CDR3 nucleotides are TGTGCCAGCAGTTACGAACGGGGGGAGCAGTACTTC.

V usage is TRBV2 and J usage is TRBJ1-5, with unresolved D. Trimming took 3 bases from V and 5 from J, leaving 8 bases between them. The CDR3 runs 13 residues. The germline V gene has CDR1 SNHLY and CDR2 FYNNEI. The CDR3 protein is CASSEEADQPQHF. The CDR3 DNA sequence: TGTGCCAGCAGTGAGGAGGCAGATCAGCCCCAGCATTTT.

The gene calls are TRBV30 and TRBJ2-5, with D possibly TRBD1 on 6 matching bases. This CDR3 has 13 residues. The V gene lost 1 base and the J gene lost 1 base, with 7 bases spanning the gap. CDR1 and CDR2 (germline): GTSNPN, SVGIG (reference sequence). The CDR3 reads CAWSGTVQETQYF. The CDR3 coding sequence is TGTGCCTGGAGTGGGACAGTCCAAGAGACCCAGTACTTC.

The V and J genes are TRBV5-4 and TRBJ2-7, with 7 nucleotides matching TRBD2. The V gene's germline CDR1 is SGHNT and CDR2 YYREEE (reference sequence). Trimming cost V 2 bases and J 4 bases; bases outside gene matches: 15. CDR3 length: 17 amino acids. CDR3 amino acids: CASSFEAGRLSSYEQYF. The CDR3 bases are TGTGCCAGCAGCTTCGAAGCGGGGCGACTGAGTTCGTACGAGCAGTACTTC.

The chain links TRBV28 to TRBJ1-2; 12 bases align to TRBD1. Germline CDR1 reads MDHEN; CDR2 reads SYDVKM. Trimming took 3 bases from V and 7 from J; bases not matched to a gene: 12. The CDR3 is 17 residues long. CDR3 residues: CASSLGVGTGGRSGYTF. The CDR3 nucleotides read TGTGCCAGCAGTTTGGGTGTCGGGACAGGGGGCAGGAGTGGCTACACCTTC.

The DNA for the CDR3 is TGTGCCATCAGTGACCCCGACAGAACTTCTGAAAAACTGTTTTTT. This gives the protein CAISDPDRTSEKLFF. J is TRBJ1-4 and V is TRBV10-3; tentatively, D is TRBD1 (5 bases). Between the trimmed V and J ends, which lost 3 bases and 7 bases, there was a span of 15 bases. The germline V gene encodes CDR1 ENHRY and CDR2 SYGVKD. The CDR3 runs 15 residues.

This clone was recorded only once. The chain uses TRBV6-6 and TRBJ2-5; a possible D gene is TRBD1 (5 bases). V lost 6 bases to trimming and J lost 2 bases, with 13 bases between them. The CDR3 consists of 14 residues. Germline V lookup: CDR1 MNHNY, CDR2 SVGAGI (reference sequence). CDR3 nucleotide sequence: TGTGCCAGCAGCGCCGACAGTGGACAAGAGACCCAGTACTTC. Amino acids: CASSADSGQETQYF.

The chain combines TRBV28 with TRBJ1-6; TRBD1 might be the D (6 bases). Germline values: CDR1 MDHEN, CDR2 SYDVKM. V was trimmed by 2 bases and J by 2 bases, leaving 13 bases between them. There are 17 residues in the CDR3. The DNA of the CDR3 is TGTGCCAGCAGTTTAACCAGGGGAGCCCCCTATAATTCACCCCTCCACTTT. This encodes CASSLTRGAPYNSPLHF.

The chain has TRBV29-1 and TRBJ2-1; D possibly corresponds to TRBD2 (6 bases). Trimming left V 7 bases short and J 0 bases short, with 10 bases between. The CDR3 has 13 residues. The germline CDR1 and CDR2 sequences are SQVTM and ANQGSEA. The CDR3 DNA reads TGCAGCGAATTAGCGGACTCCTACAATGAGCAGTTCTTC. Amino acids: CSELADSYNEQFF.

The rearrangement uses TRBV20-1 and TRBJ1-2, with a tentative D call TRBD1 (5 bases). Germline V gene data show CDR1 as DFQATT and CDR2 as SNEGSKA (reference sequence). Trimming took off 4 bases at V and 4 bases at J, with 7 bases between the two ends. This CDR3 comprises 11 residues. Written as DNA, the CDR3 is TGCAGTGCTACGACAGCCTATGGCTACACCTTC. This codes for CSATTAYGYTF.

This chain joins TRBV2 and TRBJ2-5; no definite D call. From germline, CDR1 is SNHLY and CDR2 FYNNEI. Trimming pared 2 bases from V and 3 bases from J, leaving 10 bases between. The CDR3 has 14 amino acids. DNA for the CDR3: TGTGCCAGCAGTGAACGCAGGATAAAAGAGACCCAGTACTTC. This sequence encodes CASSERRIKETQYF.

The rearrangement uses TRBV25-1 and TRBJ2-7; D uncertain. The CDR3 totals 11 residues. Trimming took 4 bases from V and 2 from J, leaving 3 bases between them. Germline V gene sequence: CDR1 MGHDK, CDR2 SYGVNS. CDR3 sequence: CASSAAYEQYF. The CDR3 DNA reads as TGTGCCAGCAGTGCGGCCTACGAGCAGTACTTC.

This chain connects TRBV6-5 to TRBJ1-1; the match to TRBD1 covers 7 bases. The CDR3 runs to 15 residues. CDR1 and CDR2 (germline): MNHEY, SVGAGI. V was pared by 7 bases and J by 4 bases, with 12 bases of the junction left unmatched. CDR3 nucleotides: TGTGCCAGCAACCGAGGGGGCATTTCGGGCACTGAAGCTTTCTTT. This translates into CASNRGGISGTEAFF.

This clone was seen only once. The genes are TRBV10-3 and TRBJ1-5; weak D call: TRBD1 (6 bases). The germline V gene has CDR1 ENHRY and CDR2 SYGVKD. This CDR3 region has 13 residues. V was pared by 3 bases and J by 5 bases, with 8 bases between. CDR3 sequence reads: CAISDRGDQPQHF. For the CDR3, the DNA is TGTGCCATCAGTGACAGGGGCGATCAGCCCCAGCATTTT.

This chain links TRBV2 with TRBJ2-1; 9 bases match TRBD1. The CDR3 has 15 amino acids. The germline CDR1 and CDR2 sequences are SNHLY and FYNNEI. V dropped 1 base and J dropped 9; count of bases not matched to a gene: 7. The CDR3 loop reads CASSEGTGVLGEQFF. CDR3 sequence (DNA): TGTGCCAGCAGTGAAGGGACAGGGGTACTAGGTGAGCAGTTCTTC. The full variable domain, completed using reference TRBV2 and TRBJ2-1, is EPEVTQTPSHQVTQMGQEVILRCVPISNHLYFYWYRQILGQKVEFLVSFYNNEISEKSEIFDDQFSVERPDGSNFTLKIRSTKLEDSAMYFCASSEGTGVLGEQFFGPGTRLTVL.

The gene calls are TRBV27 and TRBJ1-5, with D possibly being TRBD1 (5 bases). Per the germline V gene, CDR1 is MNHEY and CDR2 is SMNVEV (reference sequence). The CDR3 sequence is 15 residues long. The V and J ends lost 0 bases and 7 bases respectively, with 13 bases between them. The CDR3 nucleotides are TGTGCCAGCAGTTTATCAGGCAGGGTAGGACAGCCCCAGCATTTT. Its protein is CASSLSGRVGQPQHF.

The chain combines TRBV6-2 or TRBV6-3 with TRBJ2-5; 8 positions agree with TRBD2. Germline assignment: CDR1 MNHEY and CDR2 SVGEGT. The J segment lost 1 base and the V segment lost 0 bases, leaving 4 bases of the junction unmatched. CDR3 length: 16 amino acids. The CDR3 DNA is TGTGCCAGCAGTTACTCGCGACTAGCGTCCCAAGAGACCCAGTACTTC. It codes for CASSYSRLASQETQYF.

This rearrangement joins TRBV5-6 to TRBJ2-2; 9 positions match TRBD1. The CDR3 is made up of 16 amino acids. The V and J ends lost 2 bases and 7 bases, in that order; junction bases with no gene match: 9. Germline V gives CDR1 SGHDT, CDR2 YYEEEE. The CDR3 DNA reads TGTGCCAGCAGCTTACCGGGACAGGGTTTAATCGGGGAGCTGTTTTTT. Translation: CASSLPGQGLIGELFF.

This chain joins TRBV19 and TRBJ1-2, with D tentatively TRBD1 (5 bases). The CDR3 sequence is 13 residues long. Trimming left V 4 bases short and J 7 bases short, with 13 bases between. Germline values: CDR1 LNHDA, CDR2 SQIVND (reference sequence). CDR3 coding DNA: TGTGCCAGTAGTAACGGGGGGGTCCTTGGCTACACCTTC. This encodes CASSNGGVLGYTF.

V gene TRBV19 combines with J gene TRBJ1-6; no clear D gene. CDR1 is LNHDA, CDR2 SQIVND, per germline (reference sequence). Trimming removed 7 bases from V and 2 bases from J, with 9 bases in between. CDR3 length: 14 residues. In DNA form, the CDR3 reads TGTGCCAGTAAGGCGGAACCCTATAATTCACCCCTCCACTTT. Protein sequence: CASKAEPYNSPLHF.

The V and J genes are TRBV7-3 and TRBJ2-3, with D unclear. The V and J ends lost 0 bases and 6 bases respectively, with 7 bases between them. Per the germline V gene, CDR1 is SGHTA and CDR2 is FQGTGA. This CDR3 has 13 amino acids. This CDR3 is CASSLTFSDTQYF. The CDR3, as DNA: TGTGCCAGCAGCTTAACTTTTTCGGATACGCAGTATTTT.

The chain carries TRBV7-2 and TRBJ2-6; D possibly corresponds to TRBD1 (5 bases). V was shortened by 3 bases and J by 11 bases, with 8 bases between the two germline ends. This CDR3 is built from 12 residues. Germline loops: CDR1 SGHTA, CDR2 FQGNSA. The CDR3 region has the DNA TGTGCCAGCAGCTTCAGGGTAGACGTCCTGACTTTC. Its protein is CASSFRVDVLTF. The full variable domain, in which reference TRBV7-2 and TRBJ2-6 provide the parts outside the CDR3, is GAGVSQSPSNKVTEKGKDVELRCDPISGHTALYWYRQSLGQGLEFLIYFQGNSAPDKSGLPSDRFSAERTGGSVSTLTIQRTQQEDSAVYLCASSFRVDVLTFGAGSRLTVL.

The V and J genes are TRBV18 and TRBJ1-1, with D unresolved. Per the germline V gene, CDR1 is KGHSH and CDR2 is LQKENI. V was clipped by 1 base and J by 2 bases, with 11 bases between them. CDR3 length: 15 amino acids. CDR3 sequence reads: CASSPLFTGNTEAFF. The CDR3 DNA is TGTGCCAGCTCACCACTTTTTACGGGAAACACTGAAGCTTTCTTT.

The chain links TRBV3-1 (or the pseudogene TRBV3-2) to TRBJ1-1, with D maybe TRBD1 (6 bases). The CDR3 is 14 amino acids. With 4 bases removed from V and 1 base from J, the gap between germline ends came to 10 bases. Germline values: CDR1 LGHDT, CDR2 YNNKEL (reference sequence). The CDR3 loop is CASSRQDRNTEAFF. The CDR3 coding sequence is TGTGCCAGCAGCCGTCAGGACAGGAACACTGAAGCTTTCTTT.

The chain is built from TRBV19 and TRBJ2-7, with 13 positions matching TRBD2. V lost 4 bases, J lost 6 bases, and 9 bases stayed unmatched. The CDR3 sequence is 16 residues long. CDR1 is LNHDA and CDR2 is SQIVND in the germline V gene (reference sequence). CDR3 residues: CASSTNPGTSGVEQYF. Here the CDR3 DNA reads TGTGCCAGTAGTACAAACCCCGGGACTAGCGGGGTCGAGCAGTACTTC.

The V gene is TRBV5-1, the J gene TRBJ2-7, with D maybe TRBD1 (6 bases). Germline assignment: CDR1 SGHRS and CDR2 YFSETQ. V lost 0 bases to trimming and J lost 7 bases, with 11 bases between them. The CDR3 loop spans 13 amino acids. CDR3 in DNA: TGCGCCAGCAGCTTGGATTCCAGGGGAGAGCAGTACTTC. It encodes CASSLDSRGEQYF.

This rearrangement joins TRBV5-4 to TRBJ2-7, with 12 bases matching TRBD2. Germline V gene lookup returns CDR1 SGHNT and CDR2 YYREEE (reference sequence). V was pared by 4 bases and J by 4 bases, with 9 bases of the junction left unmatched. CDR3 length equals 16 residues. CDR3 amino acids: CASSQASGRGLYEQYF. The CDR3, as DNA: TGTGCCAGCAGCCAGGCTAGCGGGAGGGGTTTGTACGAGCAGTACTTC. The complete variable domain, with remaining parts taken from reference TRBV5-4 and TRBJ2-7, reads ETGVTQSPTHLIKTRGQQVTLRCSSQSGHNTVSWYQQALGQGPQFIFQYYREEENGRGNFPPRFSGLQFPNYSSELNVNALELDDSALYLCASSQASGRGLYEQYFGPGTRLTVT.